A single TCR beta chain is shown here with its context. Its cognate antigen is unknown. The record originates from a study of blood T cells in healthy people across ages. Overall study: For every two T cells, template switching captured about one barcoded beta molecule. General study findings and limits: Measured against age, TCR beta diversity per million T cells decreased in a roughly linear manner.

Together with a sample-barcoded 5' primer, a J-beta primer mix was included in a second PCR lasting 7 to 11 cycles. TCRdb re-analysed the 5' RACE reads in MiXCR, keeping a single row per CDR3 protein. This sample has 1 million to 1.2 million distinct CDR3 sequences, with roughly two fifths found just once. The ends lost 0 bases at V and 2 bases at J; junction bases unmatched: 5. CDR1 is MNHNY, CDR2 SVGAGI, per germline (reference sequence). CDR3 length: 16 residues. V usage is TRBV6-6 and J usage is TRBJ2-3; 7 nucleotides match TRBD1. The sequence was obtained from a man between 18 and 29 years old in good health. Sequences were obtained from blood. The CDR3 nucleotides are TGTGCCAGCAGTTACTCGAGGGGGCCCCCCACAGATACGCAGTATTTT. It yields the protein CASSYSRGPPTDTQYF.